This entry lists 31 T cell receptor beta chains sequenced from one sample in a study of blood T cells in healthy people across ages. A J-beta primer mix and a sample-barcoded 5' primer were used in a second PCR of about 7 to 11 cycles. TCRdb passed the 5' RACE reads through MiXCR, listing each CDR3 protein once. The profile shows 1,300,000 or so distinct CDR3 sequences, roughly 64% of them singletons. Source material: blood. Source of these receptors: a man younger than 30 in good health.

V is TRBV20-1 and J is TRBJ2-3; D assignment may be TRBD1 or TRBD2 (6 bases each). The CDR3 totals 13 residues. The V end was cut by 6 bases, the J end by 2 bases, with 12 bases between. Looked up from germline, CDR1 is DFQATT and CDR2 is SNEGSKA (reference sequence). CDR3 in DNA: TGCAGTGCGACGGGGGCCGACACAGATACGCAGTATTTT. This encodes CSATGADTDTQYF.

This clonotype is a singleton in its sample. The CDR3 coding sequence is TGCAGCGTTGGCGAGGAGAGAGCTAACTATGGCTACACCTTC. Protein product: CSVGEERANYGYTF. The rearrangement links TRBV29-1 to TRBJ1-2; no reliable D call. This CDR3 is 14 amino acids long. Trimming took 4 bases from V and 0 from J, leaving 12 bases between them. Germline V gene lookup returns CDR1 SQVTM and CDR2 ANQGSEA.

The V gene is TRBV4-1, the J gene TRBJ2-3; TRBD2 matches 9 bases. The ends lost 2 bases at V and 4 bases at J; junction bases unmatched: 1. The CDR3 runs to 14 residues. CDR1 and CDR2 from the germline V gene are MGHRA and YSYEKL. CDR3 amino acids: CASSQRLAADTQYF. CDR3 DNA: TGCGCCAGCAGCCAAAGACTAGCGGCAGATACGCAGTATTTT.

The V gene is TRBV20-1, the J gene TRBJ1-4, with D possibly being TRBD1 (6 bases). The CDR3 has 13 amino acids. Germline V gene lookup returns CDR1 DFQATT and CDR2 SNEGSKA (reference sequence). V was clipped by 4 bases and J by 7 bases, with 13 bases between them. CDR3 bases: TGCAGTGCTAACGGGGGCGCCCCTGAAAAACTGTTTTTT. This encodes CSANGGAPEKLFF.

This clonotype was counted a few times. The chain links TRBV15 to TRBJ2-1; D possibly corresponds to TRBD2 (5 bases). V shed 4 bases and J shed 9 bases, with 25 bases lying between them. The CDR3 is 17 amino acids. Per germline, CDR1 LNHNV and CDR2 YYDKDF (reference sequence). The CDR3 here is CATSKRDRTRGGGEQFF. The CDR3 nucleotides are TGTGCCACCAGCAAACGGGATAGGACCCGCGGCGGCGGTGAGCAGTTCTTC.

In its sample, this clonotype was seen a few times. The CDR3 protein is CSARVTETYEQYF. Here the CDR3 DNA reads TGCAGTGCTAGAGTAACCGAAACCTACGAGCAGTACTTC. The chain combines TRBV20-1 with TRBJ2-7; no definite D call. Trimming stripped 1 base from V and 2 bases from J, with 9 bases between. The CDR3 has 13 residues. Germline CDR1 and CDR2: DFQATT and SNEGSKA (reference sequence).

V and J are TRBV4-3 and TRBJ2-3, with unresolved D. From germline, CDR1 is LGHNA and CDR2 YSLEER. The CDR3 is 17 amino acids. Trimming shortened V by 3 bases and J by 3 bases, and 19 bases separated the two germline ends. The CDR3 is CASSQKPAPQWTDTQYF. Written as DNA, the CDR3 is TGCGCCAGCAGCCAGAAACCGGCCCCCCAATGGACAGATACGCAGTATTTT.

The rearrangement links TRBV5-1 to TRBJ2-4; 7 bases are shared with TRBD1. The J call may be wrong; the DNA end is better matched by TRBJ2-7. The CDR3 has 14 residues. Germline V gene lookup returns CDR1 SGHRS and CDR2 YFSETQ. The CDR3 bases are TGCGCCAGCGGCTACTGGACAGGTTCCTACGAGCAGTACTTC. Amino acid sequence: CASGYWTGSYEQYF.

Only one count was recorded for this clonotype. The chain couples TRBV27 to TRBJ1-1, with D possibly matching TRBD1 (5 bases). Trimming took off 2 bases at V and 1 base at J, with 14 bases between the two ends. The germline gives CDR1 MNHEY, CDR2 SMNVEV (reference sequence). CDR3 length: 16 residues. The CDR3: CASSLNGAKTNTEAFF. The CDR3 DNA follows: TGTGCCAGCAGTTTAAACGGGGCGAAGACGAACACTGAAGCTTTCTTT.

This clonotype was counted between two and nine times. This chain connects TRBV4-3 to TRBJ2-7, with TRBD2 matching 9 bases. Trimming removed 0 bases from V and 5 bases from J; junction bases left unmatched: 5. This CDR3 has 15 amino acids. The germline V gene has CDR1 LGHNA and CDR2 YSLEER. CDR3: CASSQDRRGGHEQYF. CDR3 in DNA: TGCGCCAGCAGCCAAGATAGGCGGGGGGGCCACGAGCAGTACTTC.

The J gene is TRBJ2-1, the V gene TRBV20-1; TRBD1 aligns across 7 bases. The CDR3 totals 13 residues. J was trimmed by 13 bases and V by 5 bases; bases with no gene match: 14. Per the germline V gene, CDR1 is DFQATT and CDR2 is SNEGSKA (reference sequence). The CDR3 nucleotides read TGCAGTGCTGTTACAGGGGCGCAGGAGACCCAGTTCTTC. This gives the protein CSAVTGAQETQFF.

The chain combines TRBV2 with TRBJ2-7, with D possibly being TRBD2 (5 bases). The length of the CDR3 is 16 residues. Trimming removed 2 bases from V and 2 bases from J, with 16 bases in between. In germline, CDR1 is SNHLY, CDR2 FYNNEI. The CDR3 spells CASSEQPLGFPYEQYF. CDR3 coding DNA: TGTGCCAGCAGTGAACAGCCACTAGGTTTCCCCTACGAGCAGTACTTC.

V and J are TRBV2 and TRBJ2-7; D is possibly TRBD1 (6 bases). Germline assignment: CDR1 SNHLY and CDR2 FYNNEI. V was cut by 3 bases and J by 3 bases, with 15 bases left in between. The CDR3 has 15 amino acids. CDR3 DNA: TGTGCCAGCAGTGATATGGGGGACATCGGCTACGAGCAGTACTTC. Amino acid sequence: CASSDMGDIGYEQYF.

This clonotype occurred a few times. CDR3 protein: CASSRQGYGNTIYF. The CDR3 DNA is TGTGCCAGCAGTCGCCAGGGATATGGAAACACCATATATTTT. This sequence joins TRBV27 and TRBJ1-3, with D possibly TRBD1 on 5 matching bases. Trimming shortened V by 5 bases and J by 3 bases, and 11 bases separated the two germline ends. Per the germline V gene, CDR1 is MNHEY and CDR2 is SMNVEV (reference sequence). The CDR3 spans 14 residues.

This chain joins TRBV27 and TRBJ2-5; D uncertain. This CDR3 region has 15 residues. The V end was cut by 5 bases, the J end by 5 bases, with 18 bases between. Germline-derived CDR1 and CDR2 are MNHEY and SMNVEV (reference sequence). CDR3 protein: CASSARYSDMETQYF. As DNA, the CDR3 is TGTGCCAGCAGTGCCCGGTACAGCGACATGGAGACCCAGTACTTC.

This clonotype was counted many times. The V call is TRBV29-1, the J call TRBJ2-7; 9 nucleotides line up with TRBD1. V lost 3 bases, J lost 4 bases, and 4 bases stayed unmatched. The CDR3 consists of 13 residues. Germline CDR1 reads SQVTM; CDR2 reads ANQGSEA. CDR3 sequence reads: CSVEGQGLYEQYF. In DNA form, the CDR3 reads TGCAGCGTTGAGGGACAGGGATTGTACGAGCAGTACTTC.

This clonotype has just one count. J is TRBJ1-1 and V is TRBV5-5, with D possibly matching TRBD1 (6 bases). The CDR3 runs 13 residues. Between the trimmed V and J ends, which lost 2 bases and 7 bases, there was a span of 12 bases. From germline, CDR1 is SGHKS and CDR2 YYEKEE (reference sequence). CDR3 in amino acids: CASSLRGRGEAFF. CDR3 coding DNA: TGTGCCAGCAGCTTAAGGGGGAGAGGTGAAGCTTTCTTT.

This clonotype was seen once. This clone may be a read error of a much larger clone one base away. The J gene is TRBJ1-2, the V gene TRBV29-1; D remains unclear. Germline V gene sequence: CDR1 SQVTM, CDR2 ANQGSEA. CDR3 length equals 9 residues. In nucleotides, the CDR3 is TGCCGCGTTGAGGAGGGCTACACCTTC. Its translation is CRVEEGYTF. The entire variable domain, with the rest obtained from reference TRBV29-1 and TRBJ1-2, is as follows: SAVISQKPSRDICQRGTSLTIQCQVDSQVTMMFWYRQQPGQSLTLIATANQGSEATYESGFVIDKFPISRPNLTFSTLTVSNMSPEDSSIYLCRVEEGYTFGSGTRLTVV.

The chain is built from TRBV2 and TRBJ2-1, with D unclear. The CDR3 is made up of 14 amino acids. The germline V gene encodes CDR1 SNHLY and CDR2 FYNNEI. V was clipped by 4 bases and J by 3 bases, with 10 bases between them. The CDR3 is CASSGLAIYNEQFF. The CDR3 DNA reads as TGTGCCAGCAGTGGACTGGCAATCTACAATGAGCAGTTCTTC.

The genes are TRBV9 and TRBJ2-5; no clear D gene. The CDR3 sequence is 12 residues long. Germline V lookup: CDR1 SGDLS, CDR2 YYNGEE. Trimming took off 1 base at V and 0 bases at J, with 1 base between the two ends. The CDR3 region is CASSVHQETQYF. DNA of the CDR3: TGTGCCAGCAGCGTACACCAAGAGACCCAGTACTTC.

This clonotype appeared once. This chain joins TRBV12-3 or TRBV12-4 and TRBJ1-1; TRBD1 is a possible D gene (5 bases). CDR3 length: 16 amino acids. V lost 4 bases and J 3 bases, leaving 18 bases between the germline ends. The CDR3 nucleotides read TGTGCCAGCAGTTCCAGGACGGGACTGGGATACACTGAAGCTTTCTTT. This sequence encodes CASSSRTGLGYTEAFF.

Only one count was recorded for this clonotype. The J gene is TRBJ1-2, the V gene TRBV29-1; a weak D match, TRBD1 (5 bases). From germline, CDR1 is SQVTM and CDR2 ANQGSEA. This CDR3 has 13 residues. V was trimmed by 5 bases and J by 8 bases, leaving 18 bases between them. The CDR3 here is CSVRDRGVTGYTF. The CDR3 DNA sequence: TGCAGCGTTCGCGACAGAGGTGTAACGGGCTACACCTTC.

This clonotype appeared once. This rearrangement joins TRBV2 to TRBJ2-7; D gene uncertain. V was trimmed by 8 bases and J by 3 bases, leaving 11 bases between them. Germline lookup yields CDR1 SNHLY and CDR2 FYNNEI. The CDR3 runs 12 residues. DNA for the CDR3: TGTGCCAGCCGCGATTTGGTCTACGAGCAGTACTTC. It specifies CASRDLVYEQYF.

The chain uses TRBV4-2 and TRBJ1-4; D may be TRBD1 (6 bases). Between the trimmed V and J ends, which lost 1 base and 8 bases, there was a span of 17 bases. The CDR3 length is 16 residues. Germline V gene sequence: CDR1 LGHNA, CDR2 YNFKEQ. The CDR3 nucleotides read TGTGCCAGCAGCCAAGTGGTGGACAGAAGGTCCGAAAAACTGTTTTTT. Its protein is CASSQVVDRRSEKLFF.

The chain combines TRBV25-1 with TRBJ1-1; no clear D. Between the trimmed V and J ends, which lost 3 bases and 5 bases, there was a span of 4 bases. Looked up from germline, CDR1 is MGHDK and CDR2 is SYGVNS. The length of the CDR3 is 11 residues. CDR3 coding DNA: TGTGCCAGCAGTGACACTACTGAAGCTTTCTTT. This gives the protein CASSDTTEAFF.

This clonotype appeared a single time. This chain's CDR3 is CASGPDYGYTF. For the CDR3, the DNA is TGCGCCAGCGGGCCAGACTATGGCTACACCTTC. J is TRBJ1-2 and V is TRBV5-1; D is unresolved. Germline V lookup: CDR1 SGHRS, CDR2 YFSETQ. V was pared by 7 bases and J by 3 bases, with 7 bases between. This CDR3 is 11 amino acids long.

The chain joins TRBV6-1 to TRBJ2-2; 9 nucleotides match TRBD1. The V segment lost 6 bases and the J segment 7 bases; nucleotides outside the gene matches: 9. The CDR3 loop spans 15 amino acids. Germline V gene lookup returns CDR1 MNHNS and CDR2 SASEGT. The CDR3 DNA is TGTGCCAGCAGCCTAAGAGGACAGGGGAGCGGGGAGCTGTTTTTT. This translates into CASSLRGQGSGELFF.

The chain joins TRBV7-2 to TRBJ1-4; D perhaps matches TRBD1 (6 bases). V lost 7 bases and J 3 bases, leaving 12 bases between the germline ends. The germline V gene has CDR1 SGHTA and CDR2 FQGNSA. The CDR3 is 14 amino acids. The CDR3, as DNA: TGTGCCAGCACCACAGGGTGGGCTAATGAAAAACTGTTTTTT. It specifies CASTTGWANEKLFF.

The chain links TRBV12-3 or TRBV12-4 to TRBJ2-1, with D tentatively TRBD2 (5 bases). The CDR3 spans 12 residues. V gave up 5 bases and J gave up 15 bases, with 17 bases separating them. The CDR3 nucleotides read TGTGCCAGCAGTGGCAGAGCCCTCGAGGGGTTCTTC. Translating it yields CASSGRALEGFF.

The chain uses TRBV18 and TRBJ2-2; D call uncertain. V was cut by 1 base and J by 4 bases, with 10 bases left in between. The CDR3 is 15 amino acids. The V gene's germline CDR1 is KGHSH and CDR2 LQKENI. CDR3 sequence: CASSPQRAGTGELFF. CDR3 nucleotide sequence: TGTGCCAGCTCACCACAAAGGGCCGGCACCGGGGAGCTGTTTTTT.

This clonotype came up once. The CDR3 loop is CASSQYASGIGNEQFF. The CDR3 DNA sequence: TGCGCCAGCAGCCAATATGCTAGCGGGATCGGGAATGAGCAGTTCTTC. The gene calls are TRBV4-1 and TRBJ2-1; TRBD2 aligns across 9 bases. Germline CDR1 and CDR2: MGHRA and YSYEKL. The CDR3 is 16 amino acids. V was clipped by 2 bases and J by 7 bases; unmatched bases: 9.